This T cell receptor (beta chain) came from a study of T cell changes during pregnancy in multiple sclerosis. The V gene's germline CDR1 is LGHNA and CDR2 YNFKEQ. V shed 1 base and J 2 bases; nucleotides not matched to a gene: 4. This CDR3 contains 16 residues. Produced via immunoSEQ multiplex PCR; TCRdb's table is partial and in-frame only. Of 70,000 or so clones listed, roughly 89% are singletons. This chain uses TRBV4-2 with TRBJ2-5, with TRBD2 identical over 10 bases. This TCR was sampled from a female donor in good health, enrolled as a control in a pregnancy study. Sequences were derived from peripheral blood, sampled in the third trimester of pregnancy. Written as DNA, the CDR3 is TGTGCCAGCAGCCAAGTCTCAGCGGGGGGGCAAGAGACCCAGTACTTC. Translating gives CASSQVSAGGQETQYF.